These 12 T cell receptor beta chains share one sample of origin, sequenced in a study of blood T cell repertoires in COVID-19 (dated by TCRdb to the early 2020s). Receptor libraries were prepared by the immunoSEQ multiplex PCR assay. TCRdb took over this immuneACCESS table, retaining in-frame rearrangements with V and J assigned. Such tables are incomplete; in checked studies, under half of the missing clones stem from an unresolved V gene, and the remainder is unexplained. This sample gives some 260,000 clones in total; 80% to 90% of them show up just once. The top ten constitute just under 9% of the sample. Sequenced: PBMCs or T cells enriched from blood (not recorded which). These receptors were collected from a man aged 40-50 years who had recovered from COVID-19.

The genes are TRBV9 and TRBJ1-3; a weak D match, TRBD1 (6 bases). CDR1 and CDR2 from the germline V gene are SGDLS and YYNGEE. CDR3 size: 16 residues. Trimming cost V 3 bases and J 0 bases, with 13 bases left between them. In nucleotides, the CDR3 is TGTGCCAGCAGCGCCCGGGACACCGACTCTGGAAACACCATATATTTT. Amino acid sequence: CASSARDTDSGNTIYF.

The chain uses TRBV18 and TRBJ2-1, with 7 nucleotides matching TRBD2. The CDR3 sequence is 15 residues long. Looked up from germline, CDR1 is KGHSH and CDR2 is LQKENI. With 2 bases clipped from V and 5 bases from J, the junction kept 6 bases outside the gene matches. The CDR3 protein is CASSPSGGSNNEQFF. In nucleotides, the CDR3 is TGTGCCAGCTCACCATCGGGAGGCTCAAACAATGAGCAGTTCTTC.

The chain recombines TRBV7-8 with TRBJ1-1, with 7 bases lining up with TRBD1. CDR1 is SGHVS, CDR2 FQNEAQ, per germline. The junction had 22 bases not matched to a gene; V was cut back by 4 bases and J by 5 bases. The CDR3 loop spans 19 amino acids. The CDR3 nucleotides are TGTGCCAGCAGCTGGGAATATGGACAGGAAGAACAAAGGTTAACTGAAGCTTTCTTT. Its translation: CASSWEYGQEEQRLTEAFF. Drawing the rest from reference TRBV7-8 and TRBJ1-1, the complete variable domain is GAGVSQSPRYKVAKRGQDVALRCDPISGHVSLFWYQQALGQGPEFLTYFQNEAQLDKSGLPSDRFFAERPEGSVSTLKIQRTQQEDSAVYLCASSWEYGQEEQRLTEAFFGQGTRLTVV.

V usage is TRBV7-6 and J usage is TRBJ2-4; the D gene is possibly TRBD1 (6 bases). Germline V gives CDR1 SGHVS, CDR2 FNYEAQ. Trimming pared 5 bases from V and 0 bases from J, leaving 14 bases between. The CDR3 is 16 residues long. CDR3 region: CASSISTGLAKNIQYF. CDR3 nucleotides: TGTGCCAGCAGCATAAGTACAGGGCTAGCCAAAAACATTCAGTACTTC.

The chain recombines TRBV7-2 with TRBJ1-4; no clear D gene. Trimming took 2 bases from V and 4 from J, leaving 8 bases between them. The germline V gene encodes CDR1 SGHTA and CDR2 FQGNSA. There are 14 residues in the CDR3. This CDR3 is CASSLTPGNEKLFF. CDR3 DNA sequence: TGTGCCAGCAGCTTAACTCCGGGTAATGAAAAACTGTTTTTT.

The V and J genes are TRBV19 and TRBJ2-5; D might be TRBD1 (5 bases). The V end was cut by 6 bases, the J end by 2 bases, with 10 bases between. CDR3 length: 13 amino acids. From germline, CDR1 is LNHDA and CDR2 SQIVND (reference sequence). CDR3 sequence reads: CASSSGIQETQYF. CDR3 DNA sequence: TGTGCCAGTAGCTCAGGGATTCAAGAGACCCAGTACTTC.

V usage is TRBV6-5 and J usage is TRBJ2-3; possible D gene TRBD2, 6 bases. V lost 6 bases to trimming and J lost 2 bases, with 12 bases between them. CDR1 is MNHEY, CDR2 SVGAGI, per germline. The CDR3 totals 14 residues. CDR3 residues: CASRRLGITDTQYF. CDR3 coding DNA: TGTGCCAGCAGGAGACTAGGAATCACAGATACGCAGTATTTT.

The J gene is TRBJ2-2, the V gene TRBV28; tentative D call: TRBD1 (6 bases). Looked up from germline, CDR1 is MDHEN and CDR2 is SYDVKM. CDR3 length: 16 amino acids. V lost 1 base and J lost 1, with 10 bases in between. In DNA form, the CDR3 reads TGTGCCAGCAGTTTATTCGGCAGGGGGAACACCGGGGAGCTGTTTTTT. Encoded protein: CASSLFGRGNTGELFF.

This clone was observed a handful of times. The chain links TRBV7-6 to TRBJ1-5; unclear D gene. Germline V gene lookup returns CDR1 SGHVS and CDR2 FNYEAQ. The CDR3 covers 15 residues. V dropped 5 bases and J dropped 0 bases, with 11 bases sitting between them. In nucleotides, the CDR3 is TGTGCCAGCAGCCAGACACCTAATAGCAATCAGCCCCAGCATTTT. This translates into CASSQTPNSNQPQHF.

The chain carries TRBV6-5 and TRBJ1-5; TRBD1 is a possible D gene (6 bases). The germline V and J ends were trimmed by 6 bases and 6 bases, with 15 bases remaining between them. The CDR3 consists of 14 residues. Germline V gene sequence: CDR1 MNHEY, CDR2 SVGAGI. CDR3 protein: CASRRGGEGQPQHF. The CDR3 DNA sequence: TGTGCCAGCAGGAGAGGGGGGGAGGGTCAGCCCCAGCATTTT.

The J gene is TRBJ2-3, the V gene TRBV7-9, with D tentatively TRBD1 (5 bases). This CDR3 region has 17 residues. The V end was cut by 2 bases, the J end by 2 bases, with 17 bases between. Germline CDR1 reads SEHNR; CDR2 reads FQNEAQ (reference sequence). The CDR3 region has the DNA TGTGCCAGCAGCTTACCCATAGGGGCGCAGCCCACAGATACGCAGTATTTT. Protein sequence: CASSLPIGAQPTDTQYF. The whole variable domain, filled in from reference TRBV7-9 and TRBJ2-3, reads DTGVSQNPRHKITKRGQNVTFRCDPISEHNRLYWYRQTLGQGPEFLTYFQNEAQLEKSRLLSDRFSAERPKGSFSTLEIQRTEQGDSAMYLCASSLPIGAQPTDTQYFGPGTRLTVL.

This sequence joins TRBV28 and TRBJ1-4; TRBD1 matches 7 bases. V lost 8 bases, J lost 7 bases, and 19 bases stayed unmatched. The CDR3 is 17 residues long. From germline, CDR1 is MDHEN and CDR2 SYDVKM. The CDR3 DNA follows: TGTGCCAGCGTCTCCGGGACAGTGGGTTCGGGTGGTGAAAAACTGTTTTTT. Translated: CASVSGTVGSGGEKLFF.